These 9 T cell receptor beta chains were sequenced from one sample in a study of tumor-infiltrating lymphocytes in primary liver carcinoma. Total RNA amounting to 450 to 550 ng was the source from which TCR beta cDNA was made with a constant-region primer. Three nested multiplex PCR rounds, a slightly modified ARM-PCR, produced the libraries for TCR beta. Two initial PCR rounds of approximately 10 cycles each paired TRBV1-TRBV30 forward primers with a C-beta reverse primer. MiXCR, applied by TCRdb to the multiplex PCR reads, yields one record per CDR3 protein. The sample includes around 190,000 distinct CDR3 sequences, around 81% of them seen just once. Co-extraction of RNA and DNA was performed on about 19-31 mg of unsorted bulk tissue. The material sequenced was tumor tissue from primary liver carcinoma. The source of these receptors is a man aged 35-49 years with primary liver carcinoma and hepatitis B virus infection.

The chain recombines TRBV5-6 with TRBJ2-7; 12 positions match TRBD2. Per the germline V gene, CDR1 is SGHDT and CDR2 is YYEEEE. The V and J ends lost 4 bases and 5 bases, in that order; junction bases with no gene match: 10. The CDR3 is 16 amino acids. In DNA form, the CDR3 reads TGTGCCAGCAGCGGAGAGACTAGCGGGAGTCGAAACGAGCAGTACTTC. Translated, it gives CASSGETSGSRNEQYF.

The genes are TRBV19 and TRBJ1-1; tentative D call: TRBD1 (5 bases). The CDR3 loop spans 14 amino acids. V lost 7 bases to trimming and J lost 4 bases, with 16 bases between them. The V gene's germline CDR1 is LNHDA and CDR2 SQIVND (reference sequence). In nucleotides, the CDR3 is TGTGCCAGTAACACACATGGAAGGGGCACTGAAGCTTTCTTT. Amino acids: CASNTHGRGTEAFF.

Concerning this clonotype itself: Compared with germline, one end of the junction differs, possibly owing to a read error. The gene calls are TRBV11-2 and TRBJ2-1; possible D gene TRBD2, 6 bases. Germline values: CDR1 SGHAT, CDR2 FQNNGV. The CDR3 covers 17 residues. DNA for the CDR3: TGTGCCAGCAGTTTAGATAGGGGTGGGAGGTTCTACAATGAGCGGTTCTTC. Residues: CASSLDRGGRFYNERFF.

About this clonotype: A read error may account for a junction end that differs from germline. The CDR3 DNA reads as TGTGCCATCAGCCAATGGGTAGCGGGAGGGCCGGTTGGGATAGATTCGCAGTATTTT. Translating gives CAISQWVAGGPVGIDSQYF. This chain uses TRBV4-3 with TRBJ2-3; 11 nucleotides match TRBD2. Germline V gene sequence: CDR1 LGHNA, CDR2 YSLEER. This CDR3 region has 19 residues.

Many counts were recorded for this clonotype. This chain joins TRBV30 and TRBJ1-2, with 7 bases identical to TRBD1. J gave up 3 bases and V 1 base, and 8 bases lay outside the gene matches. Germline V gene lookup returns CDR1 GTSNPN and CDR2 SVGIG (reference sequence). The CDR3 spans 15 residues. Written as DNA, the CDR3 is TGTGCCTGGAGTGGACAGGACAGGCCCTACTATGGCTACACCTTC. It specifies CAWSGQDRPYYGYTF.

Points on this clonotype: A much larger clone lies a single base off, so this may be a read error. The rearrangement joins TRBV30 to TRBJ2-1; D unresolved. This CDR3 region has 13 residues. V dropped 3 bases and J dropped 8 bases, with 14 bases sitting between them. The germline V gene has CDR1 GTSNPN and CDR2 SVGIG (reference sequence). The CDR3 nucleotides are TGTGCCTGGAGGCCTCCCTTTGCGGATGAGCAGTTCTTC. It codes for CAWRPPFADEQFF.

On this clonotype itself: One junction end does not reproduce the germline sequence, and a read error may be involved. The genes are TRBV11-3 and TRBJ2-7; D is tentatively TRBD1 or TRBD2 (5 bases each). Per the germline V gene, CDR1 is SGHNT and CDR2 is YENEEA. This CDR3 region has 15 residues. The CDR3 loop reads CVISLGSGTRYGQYF. CDR3 DNA sequence: TGTGTCATCAGCTTAGGCTCCGGGACCCGCTACGGGCAGTACTTC.

Note on this clonotype: Mismatch with germline at one junction end may stem from a read error. The chain employs TRBV6-6 and TRBJ1-1; tentatively, D is TRBD1 (5 bases). The CDR3 has 16 residues. Germline CDR1 reads MNHNY; CDR2 reads SVGAGI (reference sequence). DNA of the CDR3: TGTGCCAACAGTCTCCCCGAGGCAGGGCCGAACACTGAAGCTTTCTTT. Protein sequence: CANSLPEAGPNTEAFF.

A word on this clonotype: Mismatch with germline at one junction end may stem from a read error. The V gene is TRBV10-3, the J gene TRBJ1-1, with D uncertain. The CDR3 has 14 residues. Germline V gene lookup returns CDR1 ENHRY and CDR2 SYGVKD. CDR3 loop: CAIQPARVNTEAFF. In nucleotides, the CDR3 is TGTGCCATCCAACCAGCTCGAGTGAACACTGAAGCTTTCTTC.